This T cell receptor beta chain was recorded in a study of cytomegalovirus exposure and HLA in healthy donors. Overall study context: An earlier analysis found some 100 million unique TCR beta sequences from 150 million to 200 million T cells. Findings and caveats of the study: In vitro, three CMV-associated chains proved specific for CMV antigens. Near-uniform donor sequencing depth was presumed by presence/absence analyses. Equally common other TCR beta chains were less clonally expanded than HLA-associated ones, a later analysis found.

The CDR3 is 11 residues long. Germline V gene sequence: CDR1 MNHEY, CDR2 SVGAGI. Trimming stripped 0 bases from V and 12 bases from J, with 8 bases between. The PCR had 60 Vbeta and 13 Jbeta primers. The assay was immunoSEQ multiplex PCR, and TCRdb's table has in-frame clones only and misses some. There are approximately 140,000 clones in the sample; approximately 60% occur only once, and approximately 6.6% lies in the top ten. Regarding this clone: Its antigen is as yet unknown.

V usage is TRBV6-5 and J usage is TRBJ2-5, with D possibly being TRBD1 (5 bases). Sequencing used PBMCs. This receptor was taken from a woman aged 55-75 years in good health and CMV-seropositive. As DNA, the CDR3 is TGTGCCAGCAGTTACTCGGTCAGGGAGTACTTC. This codes for CASSYSVREYF.